This T cell receptor (beta chain) originates from a study of long-term antiretroviral therapy in people with HIV. Regarding the study as a whole: When set beside controls, HIV repertoires had CDR3 length ranges that were narrower. The repertoire was dominated at all time points by clones expanded before ART.

This clone was counted only a few times. Its target is unknown. This sample also contains other DNA sequences that code for the same CDR3. With survey level as its setting, the immunoSEQ assay was v3.0. Produced via immunoSEQ multiplex PCR; TCRdb's table is partial and in-frame only. The data contain 30,000 to 35,000 clones, approximately 75% of them singletons. Inclusion required at least two post-ART and at least one pre-ART PBMC samples. Treatment for every participant with HIV took place in the United States. Germline CDR1 and CDR2: MDHEN and SYDVKM. The V end was cut by 2 bases, the J end by 4 bases, with 6 bases between. The CDR3 consists of 12 residues.

The sequenced sample was unsorted PBMCs, obtained 3 years after starting antiretroviral therapy. The sequence was obtained from a man aged 45 to 65 with HIV. The chain couples TRBV28 to TRBJ2-7; D is unclear. CDR3 loop: CASSLRAYEQYF. The CDR3 nucleotides read TGTGCCAGCAGTTTAAGGGCGTACGAGCAGTACTTC.